These 29 T cell receptor beta chains were sequenced from one sample in a study of shared clonotypes between healthy human individuals. The method was immunoSEQ multiplex PCR; TCRdb's version includes in-frame clones alone and lacks a portion of them. In the table there are hundreds of thousands of clones, roughly 79% of which are singletons. Sequenced material: PBMCs. These receptors were taken from a woman in her thirties or forties in good health. Some clones in this sample may be carry-over from other donors' samples.

The J gene is TRBJ2-5, the V gene TRBV14; D could derive from TRBD1 or TRBD2 (6 bases each). CDR3 length equals 15 residues. The ends were cut back, 4 bases at V and 0 bases at J, with 12 bases in the middle. Germline-derived CDR1 and CDR2 are SGHDN and FVKESK. The DNA of the CDR3 is TGTGCCAGCAGCCGGAGGGACAATTACCAAGAGACCCAGTACTTC. Encoded protein: CASSRRDNYQETQYF.

This sequence joins TRBV20-1 and TRBJ2-5; D is unresolved. Germline CDR1 is DFQATT and CDR2 is SNEGSKA (reference sequence). The V end was cut by 1 base, the J end by 6 bases, with 3 bases between. The CDR3 covers 10 residues. The DNA of the CDR3 is TGCAGTGCTAGAGGGCAGACCCAGTACTTC. Protein: CSARGQTQYF.

The chain couples TRBV11-2 to TRBJ2-5, with 13 bases matching TRBD2. The CDR3 is 14 residues long. The trim removed 4 bases at V and 10 bases at J, leaving 6 bases unmatched. The germline CDR1 and CDR2 sequences are SGHAT and FQNNGV. DNA of the CDR3: TGTGCCAGCAGCTCCGGACTAGCGGGAGTGGTCCAGTACTTC. Translated, it gives CASSSGLAGVVQYF.

The V gene is TRBV7-9, the J gene TRBJ2-3; 10 bases agree with TRBD2. The J segment lost 5 bases and the V segment lost 0 bases, leaving 5 bases of the junction unmatched. The CDR3 totals 16 residues. CDR1 and CDR2 (germline): SEHNR, FQNEAQ (reference sequence). The CDR3 loop reads CASSLAAGGRGDTQYF. The DNA for the CDR3 is TGTGCCAGCAGCTTAGCAGCGGGAGGGCGTGGAGATACGCAGTATTTT. Based on the CDR3 plus reference TRBV7-9 and TRBJ2-3, the full variable domain is DTGVSQNPRHKITKRGQNVTFRCDPISEHNRLYWYRQTLGQGPEFLTYFQNEAQLEKSRLLSDRFSAERPKGSFSTLEIQRTEQGDSAMYLCASSLAAGGRGDTQYFGPGTRLTVL.

The rearrangement links TRBV11-2 to TRBJ2-7; D gene ambiguous. Germline CDR1 reads SGHAT; CDR2 reads FQNNGV. V lost 1 base to trimming and J lost 4 bases, with 14 bases between them. This CDR3 region has 15 residues. The CDR3 is CASSLVAAPEYEQYF. The CDR3 bases are TGTGCCAGCAGCTTAGTCGCGGCCCCGGAGTACGAGCAGTACTTC.

V gene TRBV15 combines with J gene TRBJ2-1; 7 bases fit TRBD2. Germline CDR1 LNHNV, CDR2 YYDKDF (reference sequence). This CDR3 has 14 amino acids. Germline trimming cut 0 bases from V and 6 bases from J; bases unmatched to any gene: 2. In DNA, the CDR3 is TGTGCCACCAGCAGAGATAGACTAGCCAATGAGCAGTTCTTC. Its translation: CATSRDRLANEQFF. The full variable domain, its missing parts supplied by reference TRBV15 and TRBJ2-1, is DAMVIQNPRYQVTQFGKPVTLSCSQTLNHNVMYWYQQKSSQAPKLLFHYYDKDFNNEADTPDNFQSRRPNTSFCFLDIRSPGLGDTAMYLCATSRDRLANEQFFGPGTRLTVL.

As to this clone: This same CDR3 is encoded by further DNA sequences in the sample. The chain carries TRBV7-9 and TRBJ1-1, with D tentatively TRBD1 (5 bases). Germline loops: CDR1 SEHNR, CDR2 FQNEAQ (reference sequence). V was shortened by 3 bases and J by 3 bases, with 8 bases between the two germline ends. This CDR3 is built from 13 residues. CDR3 residues: CASSLRGDTEAFF. The CDR3 region has the DNA TGTGCCAGCAGCTTGCGAGGGGACACTGAAGCTTTCTTT.

V and J are TRBV11-2 and TRBJ1-2; 8 bases align to TRBD1. Germline V gives CDR1 SGHAT, CDR2 FQNNGV. V trimming: 0 bases; J trimming: 4 bases; junction bases outside the gene matches: 10. The CDR3 length is 17 residues. As DNA, the CDR3 is TGTGCCAGCAGCTTAGATGTAGGGGACAGGCCCGGCTATGGCTACACCTTC. This encodes CASSLDVGDRPGYGYTF. Drawing the rest from reference TRBV11-2 and TRBJ1-2, the complete variable domain is EAGVAQSPRYKIIEKRQSVAFWCNPISGHATLYWYQQILGQGPKLLIQFQNNGVVDDSQLPKDRFSAERLKGVDSTLKIQPAKLEDSAVYLCASSLDVGDRPGYGYTFGSGTRLTVV.

This clone was counted a few times. This sample also contains other DNA sequences that code for the same CDR3. This sequence joins TRBV15 and TRBJ2-1; D may be TRBD1 or TRBD2 (5 bases each). V dropped 1 base and J dropped 13 bases, with 17 bases sitting between them. Germline lookup yields CDR1 LNHNV and CDR2 YYDKDF (reference sequence). CDR3 size: 14 residues. Written as DNA, the CDR3 is TGTGCCACCAGCAGAGCCGGTGACAGCCGGGAACAGTTCTTC. Translation: CATSRAGDSREQFF.

With respect to this clone: This may be a read error: a much more frequent sequence differs by one nucleotide. Different DNA sequences within this sample yield the same CDR3. The V call is TRBV7-9, the J call TRBJ2-7; D perhaps matches TRBD2 (5 bases). The germline CDR1 and CDR2 sequences are SEHNR and FQNEAQ (reference sequence). V was cut by 2 bases and J by 7 bases, with 27 bases left in between. This CDR3 has 18 residues. Written as DNA, the CDR3 is TGTGCCAGCAGCTTATCTCCTTTGGGAGTTGATTTCCTACGTGAGCAGTACTTC. Amino acid sequence: CASSLSPLGVDFLREQYF. The full variable domain, completed using reference TRBV7-9 and TRBJ2-7, is DTGVSQNPRHKITKRGQNVTFRCDPISEHNRLYWYRQTLGQGPEFLTYFQNEAQLEKSRLLSDRFSAERPKGSFSTLEIQRTEQGDSAMYLCASSLSPLGVDFLREQYFGPGTRLTVT.

In the case of this clone: Other DNA sequences from this sample encode an identical CDR3 as well. The V and J genes are TRBV6-1 and TRBJ1-1; the D gene is possibly TRBD1 (5 bases). V shed 4 bases and J shed 0 bases, with 6 bases lying between them. The germline V gene has CDR1 MNHNS and CDR2 SASEGT. The CDR3 sequence is 13 residues long. The CDR3 region has the DNA TGTGCCAGCAGTGGACAGATGAACACTGAAGCTTTCTTT. It is translated as CASSGQMNTEAFF.

Turning to this clone: A single base is all that separates this from a far larger clone, so a read error is likely. The gene calls are TRBV30 and TRBJ2-5, with TRBD2 identical over 7 bases. Germline-derived CDR1 and CDR2 are GTSNPN and SVGIG (reference sequence). CDR3 length: 14 residues. J lost 11 bases, V lost 4 bases, and 16 bases had no gene match. In nucleotides, the CDR3 is TGTGCCTGGACCCCCCGCGGGGGAGACAATGAGCAGTACTTC. Translation: CAWTPRGGDNEQYF. Drawing the rest from reference TRBV30 and TRBJ2-5, the complete variable domain is SQTIHQWPATLVQPVGSPLSLECTVEGTSNPNLYWYRQAAGRGLQLLFYSVGIGQISSEVPQNLSASRPQDRQFILSSKKLLLSDSGFYLCAWTPRGGDNEQYFGPGTRLLVL.

V and J are TRBV30 and TRBJ2-1; 10 bases align to TRBD2. CDR3 length equals 13 residues. V trimming: 2 bases; J trimming: 10 bases; junction bases outside the gene matches: 5. Germline values: CDR1 GTSNPN, CDR2 SVGIG (reference sequence). The CDR3 nucleotides read TGTGCCTGGAGTACCGAGCGGGAGGGGGAGCAGTTCTTC. It codes for CAWSTEREGEQFF.

This clone is a singleton in its sample. The chain is built from TRBV27 and TRBJ2-7; D may match TRBD1 or TRBD2 (5 bases each). The CDR3 loop spans 15 amino acids. V was pared by 5 bases and J by 3 bases, with 17 bases between. Germline V gene lookup returns CDR1 MNHEY and CDR2 SMNVEV (reference sequence). CDR3 sequence reads: CASSSEGLSGYEQYF. The CDR3 DNA reads TGTGCCAGCAGTAGTGAGGGGTTGAGCGGCTACGAGCAGTACTTC.

The J gene is TRBJ2-3, the V gene TRBV3-2; the D call of TRBD2 is as the table states it, not checked on the DNA. TRBV3-2 represents a pseudogene. The CDR3 is 8 residues long. The CDR3 DNA sequence: TGTGCCAGCAGCCCCCTCCTTTTT. It is translated as CASSPLLF.

The chain carries TRBV13 and TRBJ1-1, with D unresolved. This CDR3 comprises 14 residues. Trimming pared 2 bases from V and 1 base from J, leaving 8 bases between. CDR1 and CDR2 (germline): PRHDT, FYEKMQ (reference sequence). The CDR3 region is CASSLFKGNTEAFF. The DNA of the CDR3 is TGTGCCAGCAGCTTATTTAAAGGGAACACTGAAGCTTTCTTT.

V usage is TRBV29-1 and J usage is TRBJ2-3; 7 bases align to TRBD1. Germline CDR1 reads SQVTM; CDR2 reads ANQGSEA. The length of the CDR3 is 14 residues. With 4 bases clipped from V and 3 bases from J, the junction kept 7 bases outside the gene matches. CDR3 loop: CSVGLRGHTDTQYF. CDR3 bases: TGCAGCGTTGGGCTGAGGGGGCATACAGATACGCAGTATTTT.

This clone was recorded only once. The genes are TRBV30 and TRBJ1-1; D unclear. Germline lookup yields CDR1 GTSNPN and CDR2 SVGIG (reference sequence). With 2 bases removed from V and 6 bases from J, the gap between germline ends came to 13 bases. This CDR3 has 13 residues. In nucleotides, the CDR3 is TGTGCCTGGAGTAATGGCATGACCCCTGAAGCTTTCTTT. Encoded protein: CAWSNGMTPEAFF.

To note about this clone: Other nucleotide sequences from this sample produce the same CDR3. The chain carries TRBV18 and TRBJ2-3; D unclear. This CDR3 comprises 13 residues. Between the trimmed V and J ends, which lost 3 bases and 2 bases, there was a span of 6 bases. The germline V gene has CDR1 KGHSH and CDR2 LQKENI. The CDR3 DNA is TGTGCCAGCTCACCCCTGATCACAGATACGCAGTATTTT. Encoded protein: CASSPLITDTQYF.

This clone was recorded once. A much more abundant neighbour one base away suggests this may be a read error. The rearrangement links TRBV7-8 to TRBJ2-5; D tentatively reads TRBD1 or TRBD2 (6 bases each). The V gene lost 0 bases and the J gene lost 3 bases, with 8 bases spanning the gap. CDR1 SGHVS and CDR2 FQNEAQ come from the germline V gene. The CDR3 extends over 14 amino acids. This CDR3 reads CASSLAGGEETQYF. As DNA, the CDR3 is TGTGCCAGCAGCTTAGCGGGGGGCGAAGAGACCCAGTACTTC.

This rearrangement joins TRBV10-3 to TRBJ2-3; 7 bases fit TRBD1. CDR3 length equals 15 residues. CDR1 and CDR2 from the germline V gene are ENHRY and SYGVKD. Trimming removed 3 bases from V and 1 base from J; junction bases left unmatched: 4. This chain's CDR3 is CAISEGQGGTDTQYF. The CDR3, as DNA: TGTGCCATCAGTGAAGGCCAGGGGGGCACAGATACGCAGTATTTT.

This sequence joins TRBV7-9 and TRBJ2-1; TRBD1 might be the D (5 bases). V lost 0 bases to trimming and J lost 8 bases, with 14 bases between them. The germline gives CDR1 SEHNR, CDR2 FQNEAQ (reference sequence). This CDR3 comprises 15 residues. The CDR3 bases are TGTGCCAGCAGCTTAGCATACCTCAGGGTGGATGAGCAGTTCTTC. Translated, it gives CASSLAYLRVDEQFF.

The chain has TRBV30 and TRBJ2-7, with D possibly matching TRBD2 (6 bases). Germline loops: CDR1 GTSNPN, CDR2 SVGIG (reference sequence). This CDR3 region has 15 residues. The V end was cut by 3 bases, the J end by 0 bases, with 15 bases between. This CDR3 reads CAWRDWGGGSYEQYF. DNA of the CDR3: TGTGCCTGGAGGGATTGGGGAGGTGGCTCCTACGAGCAGTACTTC.

The chain joins TRBV4-2 to TRBJ1-1; D is ambiguous. Trimming took off 1 base at V and 7 bases at J, with 13 bases between the two ends. This CDR3 spans 14 amino acids. CDR1 is LGHNA, CDR2 YNFKEQ, per germline. The CDR3 nucleotides are TGTGCCAGCAGCCAAGTTGCAGGAGGCATTGAAGCTTTCTTT. It is translated as CASSQVAGGIEAFF.

The chain couples TRBV2 to TRBJ1-5; 9 nucleotides match TRBD1. The CDR3 loop spans 14 amino acids. Germline CDR1 SNHLY, CDR2 FYNNEI. V lost 8 bases and J lost 2; bases outside the gene matches: 4. CDR3 sequence (DNA): TGTGCCAGCCAAACAGGGGGCGGCAATCAGCCCCAGCATTTT. Protein sequence: CASQTGGGNQPQHF. The full variable domain, completed using reference TRBV2 and TRBJ1-5, is EPEVTQTPSHQVTQMGQEVILRCVPISNHLYFYWYRQILGQKVEFLVSFYNNEISEKSEIFDDQFSVERPDGSNFTLKIRSTKLEDSAMYFCASQTGGGNQPQHFGDGTRLSIL.

The V call is TRBV7-2, the J call TRBJ2-2; D unclear. Trimming stripped 5 bases from V and 2 bases from J, with 12 bases between. CDR1 and CDR2 (germline): SGHTA, FQGNSA. CDR3 length: 15 amino acids. The DNA for the CDR3 is TGTGCCAGCAGCCCAGGATTTGGAAACACCGGGGAGCTGTTTTTT. Protein product: CASSPGFGNTGELFF.

The CDR3 DNA is TGTGCCAGCAGTTTAGATGTGTGGGCCTCTCGGCGAAATGAGCAGTTCTTC. Translating gives CASSLDVWASRRNEQFF. The chain is built from TRBV27 and TRBJ2-1; D call uncertain. Germline V lookup: CDR1 MNHEY, CDR2 SMNVEV (reference sequence). Trimming removed 2 bases from V and 7 bases from J, with 21 bases in between. CDR3 length: 17 amino acids.

The V gene is TRBV27, the J gene TRBJ2-1; 7 bases map to TRBD2. The trim removed 8 bases at V and 3 bases at J, leaving 10 bases unmatched. Germline V gene lookup returns CDR1 MNHEY and CDR2 SMNVEV (reference sequence). The CDR3 extends over 15 amino acids. The CDR3 is CASGRSRDYYNEQFF. The CDR3 nucleotides read TGTGCCAGCGGGCGCAGCCGGGACTACTACAATGAGCAGTTCTTC.

The chain joins TRBV11-3 to TRBJ2-1, with D perhaps given as TRBD1 or TRBD2 (5 bases each). V was clipped by 1 base and J by 6 bases, with 7 bases between them. The CDR3 consists of 13 residues. Germline V gene lookup returns CDR1 SGHNT and CDR2 YENEEA. The CDR3 here is CASSLGGTNEQFF. Here the CDR3 DNA reads TGTGCCAGCAGCTTAGGGGGGACCAATGAGCAGTTCTTC. The variable domain in full, completed from reference TRBV11-3 and TRBJ2-1, reads EAGVVQSPRYKIIEKKQPVAFWCNPISGHNTLYWYLQNLGQGPELLIRYENEEAVDDSQLPKDRFSAERLKGVDSTLKIQPAELGDSAVYLCASSLGGTNEQFFGPGTRLTVL.